This T cell receptor (beta chain) was profiled in a study of regulatory T cells in long-lasting Graves disease. CDR1 is LNHDA, CDR2 SQIVND, per germline (reference sequence). The CDR3 runs to 14 residues. Trimming took 6 bases from V and 4 from J, leaving 16 bases between them. This clonotype was counted only a few times. HTBI primers from iRepertoire and Arm-PCR of CDR3 regions yielded the TCR beta libraries. TCRdb analysed the multiplex PCR reads with MiXCR anew, one entry per CDR3 protein. This repertoire shows 250,000 to 300,000 distinct CDR3 sequences, 22% found once; its top ten account for around 50%. The time point: persistent/refractory GD, antithyroid drugs over 5 years with positive TRAb. Following extraction of RNA from PBMCs, that RNA was used to make the TCR library.

J is TRBJ2-7 and V is TRBV19; a weak D match, TRBD2 (6 bases). The sequenced sample was peripheral blood mononuclear cells (PBMCs), obtained when the disease was refractory, from a patient treated with antithyroid drugs. This TCR was sampled from a female donor with Graves disease. CDR3 bases: TGTGCCAGTAGCAAAGGCCGGGACTCTTACGAGCAGTACTTC. Translating it yields CASSKGRDSYEQYF.